The 30 T cell receptor gamma chains given below trace back to one sample, sequenced in a study of gamma-delta chains in newborns, infants, children (dated 2019 in TCRdb). This sample was sequenced with an Illumina MiSeq. Clonotypes were called again by TCRdb from the public reads via CATT, and duplicate nucleotide sequences were then merged into one entry. The sample table holds 1,000 to 1,400 gamma-chain clones, of which 4.1% were seen once. About a fifth of the sample rests with the top ten. The sample was blood. These receptors all stem from a child who was a newborn, infant or young child, either healthy, febrile or measles-vaccinated (not recorded which).

A word on this clone: A read error is possible here, since a much larger clone lies one base away. Within the sample, other DNA sequences also encode this same CDR3. This rearrangement joins TRGV9 to TRGJP. The CDR3 is 15 amino acids. Germline values: CDR1 GITISATS, CDR2 ISYDGTV (reference sequence). J gave up 6 bases and V 1 base, and 0 bases lay outside the gene matches. CDR3 DNA: TGTGCCTTGTGGGAGGTAGAGTTGGGCAAAAAAATCAAGGTATTT. As protein: CALWEVELGKKIKVF.

Worth noting for this clone: Within the sample, other DNA sequences also encode this same CDR3. The CDR3 sequence: CALWEVTELGKKIKVF. In DNA, the CDR3 is TGTGCCTTGTGGGAGGTTACGGAGCTGGGCAAAAAAATCAAGGTATTT. The rearrangement joins TRGV9 to TRGJP. The germline V gene encodes CDR1 GITISATS and CDR2 ISYDGTV (reference sequence). This CDR3 is 16 amino acids long. V shed 1 base and J 11 bases; nucleotides not matched to a gene: 8.

This clone is categorized as medium-sized. The chain has TRGV9 and TRGJP. Germline CDR1 is GITISATS and CDR2 is ISYDGTV (reference sequence). This CDR3 contains 18 residues. V trimming: 0 bases; J trimming: 6 bases; junction bases outside the gene matches: 8. CDR3 amino acids: CALWEVLSGELGKKIKVF. DNA for the CDR3: TGTGCCTTGTGGGAGGTGCTCTCGGGAGAGTTGGGCAAAAAAATCAAGGTATTT.

This clone is labeled medium-sized. This chain connects TRGV3 to TRGJ1 or TRGJ2. Germline V gene data show CDR1 as VTNTFY and CDR2 as YDVSTARD (reference sequence). V dropped 0 bases and J dropped 12; count of bases not matched to a gene: 8. CDR3 length equals 12 residues. In DNA form, the CDR3 reads TGTGCCACCTGGGACAGGCCTGGCAGGAAACTCTTT. Residues: CATWDRPGRKLF.

This clone is categorized as hyperexpanded. Other DNA sequences in this specimen translate into the identical CDR3. This sequence joins TRGV9 and TRGJP. CDR1 and CDR2 (germline): GITISATS, ISYDGTV (reference sequence). The ends lost 0 bases at V and 7 bases at J; junction bases unmatched: 3. This CDR3 has 16 residues. The DNA of the CDR3 is TGTGCCTTGTGGGAGGTGCGGGAGTTGGGCAAAAAAATCAAGGTATTT. This translates into CALWEVRELGKKIKVF.

This clone rates as large. V usage is TRGV9 and J usage is TRGJP. This CDR3 comprises 17 residues. Per germline, CDR1 GITISATS and CDR2 ISYDGTV (reference sequence). V lost 2 bases and J lost 4; bases outside the gene matches: 5. Here the CDR3 reads CALWEEIQELGKKIKVF. Written as DNA, the CDR3 is TGTGCCTTGTGGGAGGAGATCCAAGAGTTGGGCAAAAAAATCAAGGTATTT.

There are a few counts of this clone. Compared with germline, one end of the junction differs, possibly owing to a read error. The J gene is TRGJP, the V gene TRGV9. This CDR3 spans 15 amino acids. The germline CDR1 and CDR2 sequences are GITISATS and ISYDGTV (reference sequence). The CDR3 here is CALWELELDKKIKVF. The DNA for the CDR3 is TGTGCCTTGTGGGAGTTAGAGTTGGACAAAAAAATCAAGGTATTT.

This clone is medium-sized (0.01 to 0.1%) by share. The chain employs TRGV9 and TRGJP. The CDR3 consists of 17 residues. CDR1 and CDR2 (germline): GITISATS, ISYDGTV (reference sequence). V lost 2 bases and J lost 4; bases outside the gene matches: 5. CDR3 loop: CALWEGKQELGKKIKVF. The CDR3 bases are TGTGCCTTGTGGGAGGGCAAACAAGAGTTGGGCAAAAAAATCAAGGTATTT.

This clone appeared a few times. V and J are TRGV9 and TRGJ1 or TRGJ2. Trimming cost V 0 bases and J 0 bases; bases outside gene matches: 11. CDR1 and CDR2 from the germline V gene are GITISATS and ISYDGTV (reference sequence). The CDR3 is made up of 17 amino acids. CDR3 protein: CALWEVRIGTNYYKKLF. The CDR3, as DNA: TGTGCCTTGTGGGAGGTGCGAATAGGAACGAATTATTATAAGAAACTCTTT.

There are a few counts of this clone. Its ends do not fully match the called genes, so a read error is possible. The V gene is TRGV9, the J gene TRGJP. Germline lookup yields CDR1 GITISATS and CDR2 ISYDGTV (reference sequence). The CDR3 is 15 residues long. The CDR3 DNA sequence: TGTGCCTTGTGGGTAGAGGAGTTGGGCAAAAAAACCAAGGTATTT. Translation: CALWVEELGKKTKVF.

Worth noting for this clone: Other DNA sequences in the sample encode the same CDR3. The chain uses TRGV9 and TRGJP. The CDR3 loop spans 17 amino acids. The trim removed 0 bases at V and 6 bases at J, leaving 5 bases unmatched. Per the germline V gene, CDR1 is GITISATS and CDR2 is ISYDGTV (reference sequence). CDR3: CALWEVQRELGKKIKVF. The CDR3 DNA reads TGTGCCTTGTGGGAGGTGCAGCGAGAGTTGGGCAAAAAAATCAAGGTATTT.

With regard to this clone: This may arise from a read error, as a much more abundant clone is one base away. The same CDR3 can be traced to other DNA sequences in this sample. The CDR3 region is CALWGQELGKKIKVF. The CDR3 DNA reads TGTGCCTTGTGGGGACAAGAGTTGGGCAAAAAAATCAAGGTATTT. The rearrangement links TRGV9 to TRGJP. V trimming: 5 bases; J trimming: 4 bases; junction bases outside the gene matches: 2. Germline V gene lookup returns CDR1 GITISATS and CDR2 ISYDGTV (reference sequence). The CDR3 extends over 15 amino acids.

This clone is medium-sized within its sample. Other DNA sequences in this specimen translate into the identical CDR3. The rearrangement joins TRGV9 to TRGJP. CDR1 GITISATS and CDR2 ISYDGTV come from the germline V gene (reference sequence). V shed 4 bases and J 4 bases; nucleotides not matched to a gene: 16. The CDR3 length is 20 residues. The CDR3 DNA sequence: TGTGCCTTGTGGGACCGTCCCACTCCACCTCAAGAGTTGGGCAAAAAAATCAAGGTATTT. The encoded protein is CALWDRPTPPQELGKKIKVF.

This clone rates as large. The chain carries TRGV9 and TRGJP. Germline CDR1 and CDR2: GITISATS and ISYDGTV (reference sequence). V dropped 6 bases and J dropped 6; count of bases not matched to a gene: 8. This CDR3 has 16 residues. The DNA of the CDR3 is TGTGCCTTGTGGAAGGAACGAGAGTTGGGCAAAAAAATCAAGGTATTT. The encoded protein is CALWKERELGKKIKVF.

This clone was seen only a few times. A much larger clone differs from this one at a single base, so this may be a read error. This chain links TRGV9 with TRGJ1 or TRGJ2. There are 10 residues in the CDR3. Germline V lookup: CDR1 GITISATS, CDR2 ISYDGTV (reference sequence). The CDR3 coding sequence is TGTGCCTTGTGGGATTATAAGAAACTCTTC. It yields the protein CALWDYKKLF.

In the case of this clone: A far larger clone is only one base removed, so a read error is likely. V and J are TRGV9 and TRGJ1 or TRGJ2. The CDR3 runs to 12 residues. Germline V CDR1 and CDR2: GITISATS, ISYDGTV (reference sequence). As DNA, the CDR3 is TGTGCCCTGTGGGAGGTGGATTATAAGAAACTCTTT. This encodes CALWEVDYKKLF.

This clone is categorized as medium-sized (0.01 to 0.1%). This sample includes further DNA sequences coding for the same CDR3. The chain carries TRGV9 and TRGJP. The J segment lost 6 bases and the V segment lost 1 base, leaving 3 bases of the junction unmatched. The CDR3 covers 16 residues. Germline V lookup: CDR1 GITISATS, CDR2 ISYDGTV (reference sequence). CDR3 nucleotides: TGTGCCTTGTGGGAGGTTAGAGAGTTGGGCAAAAAAATCAAGGTATTT. Translated: CALWEVRELGKKIKVF.

The table lists this clone with a few counts. A far larger clone is off by one base, so a read error is likely. The genes are TRGV9 and TRGJP. The V gene's germline CDR1 is GITISATS and CDR2 ISYDGTV (reference sequence). The CDR3 is 15 residues long. J was trimmed by 7 bases and V by 3 bases; bases with no gene match: 3. The CDR3 loop reads CALWEHELGKKIKVF. For the CDR3, the DNA is TGTGCCTTGTGGGAGCACGAGTTGGGCAAAAAAATCAAGGTATTT.

This clone is large by share. Different DNA sequences within this sample yield the same CDR3. The V call is TRGV9, the J call TRGJP. CDR1 and CDR2 from the germline V gene are GITISATS and ISYDGTV (reference sequence). The CDR3 has 17 residues. J was trimmed by 4 bases and V by 0 bases; bases with no gene match: 3. The CDR3 loop reads CALWEVVQELGKKIKVF. CDR3 sequence (DNA): TGTGCCTTGTGGGAGGTGGTCCAAGAGTTGGGCAAAAAAATCAAGGTATTT.

In this sample, this clone is medium-sized. In the same sample, other DNA sequences code for this CDR3. The chain links TRGV9 to TRGJP. Germline trimming cut 4 bases from V and 9 bases from J; bases unmatched to any gene: 9. Looked up from germline, CDR1 is GITISATS and CDR2 is ISYDGTV (reference sequence). The CDR3 spans 16 residues. This chain's CDR3 is CALWESMGLGKKIKVF. The CDR3 DNA reads as TGTGCCTTGTGGGAATCTATGGGGTTGGGCAAAAAAATCAAGGTATTT.

In its sample, this clone is medium-sized. The chain combines TRGV9 with TRGJP. Germline V lookup: CDR1 GITISATS, CDR2 ISYDGTV (reference sequence). This CDR3 spans 16 amino acids. V trimming: 3 bases; J trimming: 5 bases; junction bases outside the gene matches: 4. The CDR3 reads CALWEIEELGKKIKVF. As DNA, the CDR3 is TGTGCCTTGTGGGAGATAGAAGAGTTGGGCAAAAAAATCAAGGTATTT.

This clone was seen only a few times. A much bigger clone sits one base away, suggesting this may be a read error. J is TRGJ1 or TRGJ2 and V is TRGV5. The germline CDR1 and CDR2 sequences are VINAFY and YDVSNSKD. There are 10 residues in the CDR3. In DNA form, the CDR3 reads TGTGCCACCTGGGACAGGAAGAAGCTCTTT. This encodes CATWDRKKLF.

This clone was observed a few times. V usage is TRGV9 and J usage is TRGJP. V was clipped by 2 bases and J by 7 bases; unmatched bases: 8. The germline V gene has CDR1 GITISATS and CDR2 ISYDGTV (reference sequence). The CDR3 length is 17 residues. The CDR3 reads CALWEEVGELGKKIKVF. The CDR3 DNA sequence: TGTGCCTTGTGGGAGGAGGTCGGGGAGTTGGGCAAAAAAATCAAGGTATTT.

J is TRGJ1 or TRGJ2 and V is TRGV3. Germline trimming cut 0 bases from V and 5 bases from J; bases unmatched to any gene: 1. The CDR3 totals 12 residues. CDR1 is VTNTFY, CDR2 YDVSTARD, per germline (reference sequence). The CDR3 region is CATWDRDYKKLF. CDR3 nucleotide sequence: TGTGCCACCTGGGACAGGGATTATAAGAAACTCTTT.

This clone was seen more than once but under ten times. The protein recorded in TCRdb matches a much larger clone and deviates from this DNA's translation at residue 4, suggesting a read error; the protein here is obtained by translating the DNA. This rearrangement joins TRGV9 to TRGJP. Germline CDR1 reads GITISATS; CDR2 reads ISYDGTV (reference sequence). This CDR3 is built from 16 residues. V gave up 8 bases and J gave up 3 bases; unmatched junction bases: 7. CDR3 sequence: CALLDQQELGKKIKVF. The CDR3 DNA sequence: TGTGCCTTGTTGGACCAGCAAGAGTTGGGCAAAAAAATCAAGGTATTT.

By frequency in the sample, this clone is large. Other DNA sequences of this sample code for an identical CDR3. V is TRGV9 and J is TRGJP. The CDR3 loop spans 17 amino acids. Germline trimming cut 0 bases from V and 6 bases from J; bases unmatched to any gene: 5. Germline assignment: CDR1 GITISATS and CDR2 ISYDGTV (reference sequence). CDR3 sequence: CALWEVHGELGKKIKVF. The DNA of the CDR3 is TGTGCCTTGTGGGAGGTGCACGGAGAGTTGGGCAAAAAAATCAAGGTATTT.

This clone is classed as medium-sized. One base away lies a much larger clone, so this may be a sequencing read error. Other DNA variants within this sample encode the same CDR3. The chain links TRGV9 to TRGJP. V was pared by 0 bases and J by 7 bases, with 3 bases of the junction left unmatched. The CDR3 sequence is 16 residues long. CDR1 is GITISATS and CDR2 is ISYDGTV in the germline V gene (reference sequence). DNA for the CDR3: TGTGCCTTGTGGGAGGTGAAGGAGTTGGGCAAAAAAATCAAGGTATTT. Translation: CALWEVKELGKKIKVF.

Within the sample, this clone is medium-sized. This probably arose from a read error, given a far larger clone one base away. Other DNA sequences in the sample encode the same CDR3. This rearrangement joins TRGV9 to TRGJP. The CDR3 sequence is 16 residues long. Germline V gene sequence: CDR1 GITISATS, CDR2 ISYDGTV (reference sequence). J gave up 3 bases and V 3 bases, and 2 bases lay outside the gene matches. CDR3 amino acids: CALWELQELGKKIKVF. In DNA form, the CDR3 reads TGTGCCTTGTGGGAGTTGCAAGAGTTGGGCAAAAAAATCAAGGTATTT.

To note about this clone: A read error may account for a junction end that differs from germline. Other DNA sequences within the sample encode an identical CDR3. Here the CDR3 reads CATWDGRSYKKLF. For the CDR3, the DNA is TGTGCCACCTGGGACGGGCGTTCTTATAAGAAACTCTTC. This chain uses TRGV2 with TRGJ1 or TRGJ2. Germline V gene sequence: CDR1 EGSNGY, CDR2 YDSYNSKV. The CDR3 length is 13 residues.

This clone is judged medium-sized (0.01 to 0.1%). A much larger clone lies a single base off, so this may be a read error. Other nucleotide sequences from this sample produce the same CDR3. This rearrangement joins TRGV9 to TRGJP. J was trimmed by 7 bases and V by 0 bases; bases with no gene match: 3. The CDR3 is made up of 16 amino acids. CDR1 and CDR2 (germline): GITISATS, ISYDGTV (reference sequence). This CDR3 is CALWEVGELGKKIKVF. Written as DNA, the CDR3 is TGTGCCTTGTGGGAGGTGGGGGAGTTGGGCAAAAAAATCAAGGTATTT.